This T cell receptor beta chain originates from a study of blood T cell repertoires in COVID-19. The assay was immunoSEQ multiplex PCR, and TCRdb's table has in-frame clones only and misses some. Of fewer than 200,000 clones listed, roughly 81% are singletons. The germline gives CDR1 MNHEY, CDR2 SVGAGI. The length of the CDR3 is 12 residues. Trimming cost V 2 bases and J 11 bases, with 12 bases left between them. The sequence was collected from a man aged 35 to 55 who had recovered from COVID-19. The chain employs TRBV6-5 and TRBJ1-1; D gene ambiguous. Sequenced input: peripheral blood. CDR3 sequence (DNA): TGTGCCAGCAGTTACCGGGGAGGAAGGGCTTTCTTT. Translation: CASSYRGGRAFF.